This T cell receptor (beta chain) was observed in a study of cytomegalovirus exposure and HLA in healthy donors. Across the study: Earlier, almost 120 million unique TCR beta sequences were recovered from around 190 million T cells by an analysis. General study points: Many donors carried some public TCRs, although rarity characterized most TCR sequences. Later analysis identified a missense DCLRE1C variant that was linked to TCR beta V- and J-gene trimming. Within a later analysis, the majority of CMV-associated TCR beta chains appeared HLA-restricted.

As regards this clone: No antigen is known for it.

Primers included in the PCR were 60 Vbeta and 13 Jbeta primers. Clones were read by immunoSEQ multiplex PCR, and TCRdb kept only the in-frame ones, dropping some. Here the sample spans 120,000 or so clones, roughly four fifths being singletons. Specimen: PBMCs. The receptor was derived from a man younger than 35 in good health and CMV-seronegative.

The CDR3 DNA follows: TGTGCCAGCAGGATGACAGGGGGAACTGGAAACACCATATATTTT. This gives the protein CASRMTGGTGNTIYF. The chain employs TRBV27 and TRBJ1-3; TRBD1 aligns across 9 bases. Germline V CDR1 and CDR2: MNHEY, SMNVEV (reference sequence). Trimming took 6 bases from V and 2 from J; bases not matched to a gene: 5. The CDR3 has 15 amino acids.